The TCR beta chain described here comes from a study of molecular identifiers for immune sequencing clone quantification. The germline V gene encodes CDR1 SGDLS and CDR2 YYNGEE. This CDR3 has 17 residues. Trimming cost V 0 bases and J 1 base, with 15 bases left between them. A note on this clonotype: Its antigen is undetermined.

TCRdb independently ran MiXCR on the PCR reads; one entry per CDR3 protein. The data show 100,000 or so distinct CDR3 sequences, 30% to 35% seen once. The naive CD8 libraries originated from between roughly 20,000 and 1,000,000 sorted cells and drew on 10%, 30% or 50% RNA. Naive CD8 T cells were sorted, and the gate applied was CD8+CD4-CCR7+CD45RA+. General study results and limits: Clone sizes that are highly expanded could be underestimated when identical TCR molecules share a barcode. Jurkat TCR RNA spiked in from one cell (amid 950,000 to 1,000,000 naive cells) was reportedly detectable.

The rearrangement uses TRBV9 and TRBJ2-3, with D perhaps matching TRBD2 (5 bases). Sequencing was performed on naive CD8+ T cells from blood, with Jurkat cell RNA spiked in. Indicated subset: FACS-sorted CD8+CD4-CCR7+CD45RA+ naive T cells. The TCR originated in a human donor in good health. Some libraries in this study had Jurkat cell RNA spiked in. For the CDR3, the DNA is TGTGCCAGCAGCGTAGGGAGGCGGGTCCCTCGCACAGATACGCAGTATTTT. Amino acids: CASSVGRRVPRTDTQYF.